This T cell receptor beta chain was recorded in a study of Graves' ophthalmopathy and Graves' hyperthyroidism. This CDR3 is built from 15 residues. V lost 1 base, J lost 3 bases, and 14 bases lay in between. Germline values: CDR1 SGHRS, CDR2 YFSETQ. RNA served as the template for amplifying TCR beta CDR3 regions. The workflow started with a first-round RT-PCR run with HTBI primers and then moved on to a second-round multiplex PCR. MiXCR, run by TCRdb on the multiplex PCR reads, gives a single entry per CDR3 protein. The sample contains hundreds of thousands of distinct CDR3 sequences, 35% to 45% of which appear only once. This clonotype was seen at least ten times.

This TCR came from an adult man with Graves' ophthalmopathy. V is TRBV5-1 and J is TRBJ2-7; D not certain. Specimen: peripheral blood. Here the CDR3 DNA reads TGCGCCAGCAGCTTGCAAGGACCCCGCGACTACGAGCAGTACTTC. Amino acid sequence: CASSLQGPRDYEQYF.